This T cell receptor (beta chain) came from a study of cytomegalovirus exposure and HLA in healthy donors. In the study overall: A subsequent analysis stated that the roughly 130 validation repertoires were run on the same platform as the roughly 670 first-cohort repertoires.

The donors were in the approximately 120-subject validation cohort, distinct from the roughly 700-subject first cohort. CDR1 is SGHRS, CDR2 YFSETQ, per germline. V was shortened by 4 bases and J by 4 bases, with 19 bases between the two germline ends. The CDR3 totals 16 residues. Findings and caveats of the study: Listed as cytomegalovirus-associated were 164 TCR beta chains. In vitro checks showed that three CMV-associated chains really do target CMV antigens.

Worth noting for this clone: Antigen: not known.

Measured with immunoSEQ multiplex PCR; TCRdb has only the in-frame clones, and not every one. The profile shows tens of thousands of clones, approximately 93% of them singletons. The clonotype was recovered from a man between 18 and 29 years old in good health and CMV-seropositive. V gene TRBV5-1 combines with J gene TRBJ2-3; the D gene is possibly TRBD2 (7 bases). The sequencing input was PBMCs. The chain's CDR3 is CASSPPEGGGADTQYF. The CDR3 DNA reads TGCGCCAGCAGCCCTCCGGAGGGAGGGGGGGCAGATACGCAGTATTTT.